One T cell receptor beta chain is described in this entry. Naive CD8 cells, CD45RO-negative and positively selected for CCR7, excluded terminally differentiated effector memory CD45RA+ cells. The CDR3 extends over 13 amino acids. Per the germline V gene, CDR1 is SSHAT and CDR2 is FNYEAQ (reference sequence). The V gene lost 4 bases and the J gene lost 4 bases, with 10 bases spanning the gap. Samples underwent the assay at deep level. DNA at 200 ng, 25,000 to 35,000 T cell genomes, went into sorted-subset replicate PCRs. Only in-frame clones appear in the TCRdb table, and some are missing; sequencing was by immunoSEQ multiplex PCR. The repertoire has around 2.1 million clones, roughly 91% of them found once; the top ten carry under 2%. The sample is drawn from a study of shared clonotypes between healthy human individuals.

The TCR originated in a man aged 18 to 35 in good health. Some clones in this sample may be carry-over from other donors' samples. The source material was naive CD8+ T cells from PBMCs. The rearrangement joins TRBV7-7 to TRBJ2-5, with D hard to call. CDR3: CASSSGRPETQYF. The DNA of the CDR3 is TGTGCCAGCAGCTCTGGACGGCCAGAGACCCAGTACTTC.